A single sample is the source of the 15 T cell receptor beta chains below, sequenced in a study of radiotherapy plus CTLA-4 blockade in lung cancer (dated by TCRdb to 2017 to 2018). The library was produced with the immunoSEQ multiplex PCR assay. The source is immuneACCESS, and TCRdb retained only in-frame sequences with V and J called. Part of the clones is not carried over; for the studies checked, unresolved V genes explain less than half of this, and the remainder is unexplained. The sample contains about 88,000 clones, 72% of them found a single time. More than 13% of the sample is held by the ten biggest clonotypes. The sequencing here drew on peripheral blood, taken from a patient treated with radiotherapy plus ipilimumab. The source of these receptors is a human donor with non-small cell lung cancer that progressed on radiotherapy plus ipilimumab.

This clone ranks as medium-sized. This chain uses TRBV7-8 with TRBJ2-7; D remains unclear. The CDR3 totals 15 residues. CDR1 SGHVS and CDR2 FQNEAQ come from the germline V gene. V was shortened by 5 bases and J by 0 bases, with 14 bases between the two germline ends. Written as DNA, the CDR3 is TGTGCCAGCAGCGCGTCAGGATCAAGCTCCTACGAGCAGTACTTC. Translated, it gives CASSASGSSSYEQYF. The complete variable domain, with remaining parts taken from reference TRBV7-8 and TRBJ2-7, reads GAGVSQSPRYKVAKRGQDVALRCDPISGHVSLFWYQQALGQGPEFLTYFQNEAQLDKSGLPSDRFFAERPEGSVSTLKIQRTQQEDSAVYLCASSASGSSSYEQYFGPGTRLTVT.

The chain links TRBV28 to TRBJ1-5; TRBD1 might be the D (5 bases). V was pared by 7 bases and J by 0 bases, with 13 bases between. Per the germline V gene, CDR1 is MDHEN and CDR2 is SYDVKM. The CDR3 totals 15 residues. The CDR3 sequence is CASTPNQGSNQPQHF. The DNA for the CDR3 is TGTGCCAGCACACCCAACCAGGGTAGCAATCAGCCCCAGCATTTT.

V is TRBV4-2 and J is TRBJ1-1; D not certain. Trimming removed 5 bases at V and 6 bases at J, with 10 bases between. This CDR3 is built from 12 residues. Germline lookup yields CDR1 LGHNA and CDR2 YNFKEQ. CDR3 nucleotide sequence: TGTGCCAGCAGCGAGGGTCCCGCTGAAGCTTTCTTT. This sequence encodes CASSEGPAEAFF.

Here the CDR3 reads CASSLYPGSNQPQHF. In DNA, the CDR3 is TGTGCCAGCAGTTTGTATCCAGGTAGCAATCAGCCCCAGCATTTT. The chain carries TRBV27 and TRBJ1-5; D is unresolved. Per germline, CDR1 MNHEY and CDR2 SMNVEV (reference sequence). V shed 3 bases and J shed 0 bases, with 9 bases lying between them. This CDR3 comprises 15 residues.

For this clone: An end of the junction does not agree with germline; a read error may underlie this. The chain is built from TRBV7-6 and TRBJ2-1; possible D gene TRBD1, 5 bases. From germline, CDR1 is SGHVS and CDR2 FNYEAQ. This CDR3 region has 12 residues. In nucleotides, the CDR3 is TGTGCCAGCAGCTTAGGGACACGGCCGATGATCTTC. The encoded protein is CASSLGTRPMIF.

This clone was seen a few times. This sequence joins TRBV7-7 and TRBJ2-7, with D perhaps matching TRBD1 or TRBD2 (5 bases each). This CDR3 is 13 amino acids long. V was trimmed by 5 bases and J by 3 bases, leaving 11 bases between them. Per germline, CDR1 SSHAT and CDR2 FNYEAQ (reference sequence). In DNA, the CDR3 is TGTGCCAGCAGCCTGGGACCGAACTACGAGCAGTACTTC. It encodes CASSLGPNYEQYF. Variable domain in full (rest from reference TRBV7-7 and TRBJ2-7): GAGVSQSPRYKVTKRGQDVTLRCDPISSHATLYWYQQALGQGPEFLTYFNYEAQPDKSGLPSDRFSAERPEGSISTLTIQRTEQRDSAMYRCASSLGPNYEQYFGPGTRLTVT.

The chain uses TRBV11-2 and TRBJ1-2, with D perhaps matching TRBD1 (6 bases). Trimming took off 5 bases at V and 5 bases at J, with 18 bases between the two ends. Germline V gene data show CDR1 as SGHAT and CDR2 as FQNNGV. This CDR3 spans 15 amino acids. This CDR3 reads CASSPSTGLGYGYTF. CDR3 bases: TGTGCCAGCAGCCCATCGACAGGCTTGGGATATGGCTACACCTTC.

In its sample, this clone was seen a few times. This rearrangement joins TRBV5-4 to TRBJ1-2; D is unclear. Trimming removed 4 bases from V and 7 bases from J, with 11 bases in between. The germline gives CDR1 SGHNT, CDR2 YYREEE (reference sequence). There are 12 residues in the CDR3. CDR3 sequence: CASSPASSGYTF. The CDR3 DNA follows: TGTGCCAGCAGCCCGGCATCGAGTGGCTACACCTTC.

V and J are TRBV29-1 and TRBJ1-1; D is perhaps TRBD1 (6 bases). V lost 7 bases and J 0 bases, leaving 18 bases between the germline ends. Germline assignment: CDR1 SQVTM and CDR2 ANQGSEA. CDR3 size: 15 residues. CDR3 region: CSAGTGSRVNTEAFF. The CDR3 DNA is TGCAGCGCGGGAACAGGGAGTAGGGTGAACACTGAAGCTTTCTTT.

This clone showed up just once. This chain uses TRBV2 with TRBJ1-4, with D uncertain. The germline V and J ends were trimmed by 4 bases and 4 bases, with 25 bases remaining between them. CDR1 and CDR2 (germline): SNHLY, FYNNEI. This CDR3 contains 19 residues. For the CDR3, the DNA is TGTGCCAGCAGTGGTCCTCGGAGCGAGCCCCTACCCGATAATGAAAAACTGTTTTTT. Its protein product is CASSGPRSEPLPDNEKLFF. Full variable domain (rest looked up from reference TRBV2 and TRBJ1-4): EPEVTQTPSHQVTQMGQEVILRCVPISNHLYFYWYRQILGQKVEFLVSFYNNEISEKSEIFDDQFSVERPDGSNFTLKIRSTKLEDSAMYFCASSGPRSEPLPDNEKLFFGSGTQLSVL.

V and J are TRBV6-1 and TRBJ1-1, with unresolved D. The V gene lost 6 bases and the J gene lost 0 bases, with 11 bases spanning the gap. This CDR3 is built from 14 residues. CDR1 and CDR2 from the germline V gene are MNHNS and SASEGT. Written as DNA, the CDR3 is TGTGCCAGCAGGCCCGGACGGCTGAACACTGAAGCTTTCTTT. Its translation: CASRPGRLNTEAFF.

The chain uses TRBV2 and TRBJ1-1; D remains ambiguous. This CDR3 has 11 amino acids. The V gene lost 6 bases and the J gene lost 6 bases, with 8 bases spanning the gap. CDR1 is SNHLY, CDR2 FYNNEI, per germline. The CDR3 loop reads CASRGASEAFF. In nucleotides, the CDR3 is TGTGCCAGCAGAGGAGCCTCTGAAGCTTTCTTT.

V is TRBV23-1 and J is TRBJ1-3; a weak D match, TRBD1 (5 bases). TRBV23-1 is sorted into the ORF group, with uncertain function. The CDR3 covers 16 residues. Trimming removed 2 bases from V and 1 base from J, with 12 bases in between. DNA for the CDR3: TGCGCCAGCAGTCAAATCCCGTGGGGGTCTGGAAACACCATATATTTT. Encoded protein: CASSQIPWGSGNTIYF.

The gene calls are TRBV28 and TRBJ1-2; 9 nucleotides align to TRBD1. The CDR3 length is 15 residues. V dropped 3 bases and J dropped 6; count of bases not matched to a gene: 8. Germline V CDR1 and CDR2: MDHEN, SYDVKM. The CDR3 bases are TGTGCCAGCAGTTTCCTGGGACAGGGAAAGAATGGCTACACCTTC. Encoded protein: CASSFLGQGKNGYTF.

The gene calls are TRBV27 and TRBJ1-5; D remains ambiguous. In germline, CDR1 is MNHEY, CDR2 SMNVEV (reference sequence). CDR3 length: 16 amino acids. V was trimmed by 5 bases and J by 1 base, leaving 15 bases between them. The CDR3 bases are TGTGCCAGCAGTACCTCCGGCGGTGAGAGCAATCAGCCCCAGCATTTT. Translating it yields CASSTSGGESNQPQHF.